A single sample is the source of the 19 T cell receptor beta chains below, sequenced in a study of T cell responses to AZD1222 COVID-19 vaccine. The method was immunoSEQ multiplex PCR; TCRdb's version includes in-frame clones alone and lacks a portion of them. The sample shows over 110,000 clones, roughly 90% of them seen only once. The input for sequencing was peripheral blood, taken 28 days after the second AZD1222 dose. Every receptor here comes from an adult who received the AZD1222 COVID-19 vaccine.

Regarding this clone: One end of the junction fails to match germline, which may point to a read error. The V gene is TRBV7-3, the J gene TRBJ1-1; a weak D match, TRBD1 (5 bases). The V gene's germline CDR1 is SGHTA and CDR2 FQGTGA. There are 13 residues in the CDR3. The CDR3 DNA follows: TGTGCCAGCAGCCTAACTATGGGGGTTGAAGCTTTCTTT. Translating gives CASSLTMGVEAFF. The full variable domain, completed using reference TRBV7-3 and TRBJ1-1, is GAGVSQTPSNKVTEKGKYVELRCDPISGHTALYWYRQSLGQGPEFLIYFQGTGAADDSGLPNDRFFAVRPEGSVSTLKIQRTERGDSAVYLCASSLTMGVEAFFGQGTRLTVV.

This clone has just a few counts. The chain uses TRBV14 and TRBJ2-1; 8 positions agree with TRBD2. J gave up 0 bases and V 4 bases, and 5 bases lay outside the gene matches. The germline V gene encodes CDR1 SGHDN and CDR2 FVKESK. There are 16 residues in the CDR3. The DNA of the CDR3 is TGTGCCAGCAGCCGAACTCGGGGGGGCTCCTACAATGAGCAGTTCTTC. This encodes CASSRTRGGSYNEQFF.

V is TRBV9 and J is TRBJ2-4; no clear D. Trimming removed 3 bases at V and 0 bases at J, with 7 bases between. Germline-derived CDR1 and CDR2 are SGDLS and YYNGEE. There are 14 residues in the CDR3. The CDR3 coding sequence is TGTGCCAGCAGCGGAGACATAGCCAAAAACATTCAGTACTTC. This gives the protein CASSGDIAKNIQYF.

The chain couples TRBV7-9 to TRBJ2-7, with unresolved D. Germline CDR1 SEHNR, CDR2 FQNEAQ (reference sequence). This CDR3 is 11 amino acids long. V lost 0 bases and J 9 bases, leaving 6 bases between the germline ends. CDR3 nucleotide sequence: TGTGCCAGCAGCTTAGCGGACGTGCAGTACGTC. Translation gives CASSLADVQYV.

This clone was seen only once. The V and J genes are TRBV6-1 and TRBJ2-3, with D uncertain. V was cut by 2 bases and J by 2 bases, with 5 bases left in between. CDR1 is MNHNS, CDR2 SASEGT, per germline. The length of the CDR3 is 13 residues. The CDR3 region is CASSELVTDTQYF. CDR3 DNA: TGTGCCAGCAGTGAACTGGTCACAGATACGCAGTATTTT.

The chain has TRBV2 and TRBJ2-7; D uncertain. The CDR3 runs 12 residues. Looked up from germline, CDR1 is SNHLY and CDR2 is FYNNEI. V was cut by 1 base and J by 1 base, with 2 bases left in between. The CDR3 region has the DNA TGTGCCAGCAGTGAAGAATCCTACGAGCAGTACGTC. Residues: CASSEESYEQYV.

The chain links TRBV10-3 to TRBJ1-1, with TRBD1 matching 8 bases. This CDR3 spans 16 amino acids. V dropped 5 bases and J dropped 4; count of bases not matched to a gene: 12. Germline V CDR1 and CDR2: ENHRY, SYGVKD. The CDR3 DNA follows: TGTGCCATCAGTATGTCTACAGGGGGAGTGGGCACTGAAGCTTTCTTT. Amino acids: CAISMSTGGVGTEAFF.

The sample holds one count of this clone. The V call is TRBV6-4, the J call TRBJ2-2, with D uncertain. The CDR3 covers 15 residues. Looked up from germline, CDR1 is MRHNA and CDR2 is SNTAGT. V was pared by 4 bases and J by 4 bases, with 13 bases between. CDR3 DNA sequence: TGTGCCAGCAGTGCGGCCTTTGCTCTCACCGGGGAGCTGTTTTTT. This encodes CASSAAFALTGELFF.

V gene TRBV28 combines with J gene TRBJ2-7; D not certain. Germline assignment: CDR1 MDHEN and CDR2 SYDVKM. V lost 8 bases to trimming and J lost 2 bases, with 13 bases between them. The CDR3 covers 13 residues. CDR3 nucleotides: TGTGCCAGCGGGTCGATGAAGCCCTACGAGCAGTACTTC. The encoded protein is CASGSMKPYEQYF.

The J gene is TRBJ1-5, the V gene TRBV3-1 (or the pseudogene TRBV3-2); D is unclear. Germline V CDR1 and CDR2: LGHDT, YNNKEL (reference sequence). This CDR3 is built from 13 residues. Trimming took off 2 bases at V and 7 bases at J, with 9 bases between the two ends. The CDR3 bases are TGTGCCAGCAGCCAAAACATGGGACAGCCCCAGCATTTT. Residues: CASSQNMGQPQHF.

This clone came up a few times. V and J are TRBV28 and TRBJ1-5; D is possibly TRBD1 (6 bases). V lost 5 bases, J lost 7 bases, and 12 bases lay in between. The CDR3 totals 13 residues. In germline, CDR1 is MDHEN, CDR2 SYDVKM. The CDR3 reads CASSVPDRQPQHF. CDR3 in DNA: TGTGCCAGCAGTGTCCCCGACAGGCAGCCCCAGCATTTT. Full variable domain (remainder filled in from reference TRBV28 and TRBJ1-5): DVKVTQSSRYLVKRTGEKVFLECVQDMDHENMFWYRQDPGLGLRLIYFSYDVKMKEKGDIPEGYSVSREKKERFSLILESASTNQTSMYLCASSVPDRQPQHFGDGTRLSIL.

The CDR3 nucleotides are TGTGCCAGCAGCGTAGATTTGGGCCGGCCTGATTCACCCCTCCACTTT. It translates to CASSVDLGRPDSPLHF. The V and J genes are TRBV9 and TRBJ1-6; no clear D. Looked up from germline, CDR1 is SGDLS and CDR2 is YYNGEE. The CDR3 has 16 amino acids. Trimming pared 0 bases from V and 8 bases from J, leaving 15 bases between.

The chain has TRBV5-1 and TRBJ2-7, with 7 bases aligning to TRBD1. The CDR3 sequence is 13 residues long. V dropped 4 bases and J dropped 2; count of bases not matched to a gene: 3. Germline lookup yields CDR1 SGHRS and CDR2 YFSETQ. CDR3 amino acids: CASSRGQTYEQYF. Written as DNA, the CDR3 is TGCGCCAGCAGCCGGGGACAGACCTACGAGCAGTACTTC.

This CDR3 reads CASSTQSSGNTIYF. CDR3 nucleotide sequence: TGTGCCAGCAGCACACAGAGCTCTGGAAACACCATATATTTT. This rearrangement joins TRBV11-2 to TRBJ1-3, with no clear D. V was cut by 5 bases and J by 0 bases, with 8 bases left in between. The CDR3 extends over 14 amino acids. The germline V gene has CDR1 SGHAT and CDR2 FQNNGV.

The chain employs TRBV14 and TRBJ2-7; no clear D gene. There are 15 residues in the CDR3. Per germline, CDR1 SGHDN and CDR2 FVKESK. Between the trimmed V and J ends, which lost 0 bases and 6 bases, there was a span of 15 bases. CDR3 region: CASSQDVGMGREQYF. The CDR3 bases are TGTGCCAGCAGCCAAGATGTAGGTATGGGTCGCGAGCAGTACTTC.

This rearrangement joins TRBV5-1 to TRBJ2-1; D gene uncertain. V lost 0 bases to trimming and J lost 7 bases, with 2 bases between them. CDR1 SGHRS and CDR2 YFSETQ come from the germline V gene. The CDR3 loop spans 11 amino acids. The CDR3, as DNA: TGCGCCAGCAGCTTGGGGAATGAGCAGTTCTTC. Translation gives CASSLGNEQFF. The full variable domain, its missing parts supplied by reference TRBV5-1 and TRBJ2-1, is KAGVTQTPRYLIKTRGQQVTLSCSPISGHRSVSWYQQTPGQGLQFLFEYFSETQRNKGNFPGRFSGRQFSNSRSEMNVSTLELGDSALYLCASSLGNEQFFGPGTRLTVL.

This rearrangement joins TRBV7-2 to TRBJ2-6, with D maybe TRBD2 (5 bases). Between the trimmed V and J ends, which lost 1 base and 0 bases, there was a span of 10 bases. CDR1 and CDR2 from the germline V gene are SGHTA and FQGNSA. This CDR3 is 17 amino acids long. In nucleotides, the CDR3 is TGTGCCAGCAGCTTAGGTGACGGAGGCTCTGGGGCCAACGTCCTGACTTTC. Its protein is CASSLGDGGSGANVLTF.

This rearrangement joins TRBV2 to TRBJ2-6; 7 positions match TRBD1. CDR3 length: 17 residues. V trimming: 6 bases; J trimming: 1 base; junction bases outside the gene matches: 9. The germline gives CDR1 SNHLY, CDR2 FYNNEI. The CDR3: CASSKTGKSSGANVLTF. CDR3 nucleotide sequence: TGTGCCAGCAGCAAGACAGGGAAAAGTTCTGGGGCCAACGTCCTGACTTTC.

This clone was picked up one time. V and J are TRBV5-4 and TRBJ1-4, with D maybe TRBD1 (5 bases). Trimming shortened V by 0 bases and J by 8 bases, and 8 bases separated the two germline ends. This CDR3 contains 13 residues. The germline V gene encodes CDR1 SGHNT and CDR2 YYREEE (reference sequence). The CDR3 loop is CASSLAGTEKLFF. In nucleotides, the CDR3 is TGTGCCAGCAGCTTGGCAGGGACCGAAAAACTGTTTTTT.